One and the same sample provided the 3 T cell receptor beta chains below, sequenced in a study of cytomegalovirus exposure and HLA in healthy donors (dated by TCRdb to between 2016 and 2019). Library preparation was by the immunoSEQ multiplex PCR assay. TCRdb carries this immuneACCESS record with in-frame sequences only. Its versions omit some clonotypes, under half of them owing to an unresolved V gene in the studies checked, with the rest unexplained. This sample comprises 330,000 or so clones, about nine tenths of them detected only once. Around 0.84% of the sample goes to the ten largest clones. Input material: PBMCs. Receptors originate from a woman under 30 in good health and CMV-seronegative.

This sequence joins TRBV4-2 and TRBJ1-1, with 7 bases identical to TRBD1. J lost 1 base, V lost 0 bases, and 2 bases had no gene match. In germline, CDR1 is LGHNA, CDR2 YNFKEQ. The CDR3 totals 15 residues. The CDR3 nucleotides are TGTGCCAGCAGCCAAGATCGGACAGGGAACACTGAAGCTTTCTTT. Translating gives CASSQDRTGNTEAFF.

The V gene is TRBV20-1, the J gene TRBJ1-1; D is uncertain. The CDR3 covers 11 residues. V was shortened by 5 bases and J by 7 bases, with 11 bases between the two germline ends. Germline CDR1 is DFQATT and CDR2 is SNEGSKA (reference sequence). This chain's CDR3 is CSASLTGEAFF. The CDR3 DNA follows: TGCAGTGCTTCCCTGACGGGTGAAGCTTTCTTT.

This clone appeared a few times. The rearrangement links TRBV2 to TRBJ1-1, with TRBD1 as a possible D gene (6 bases). The CDR3 covers 12 residues. V dropped 6 bases and J dropped 6 bases, with 11 bases sitting between them. Germline V gives CDR1 SNHLY, CDR2 FYNNEI. The CDR3 sequence is CASSTGRAEAFF. CDR3 in DNA: TGTGCCAGCAGCACAGGGCGAGCTGAAGCTTTCTTT.